This entry lists 9 T cell receptor beta chains sequenced from one sample in a study of OX40 agonist ivuxolimab in advanced cancers. Profiled with immunoSEQ multiplex PCR; TCRdb holds only in-frame clones, not every one. The data hold some 64,000 clones, with 88% observed a single time. The sample in question was CD4+ or CD8+ T cells sorted from blood, obtained in a trial of the OX40 agonist ivuxolimab. These receptor sequences come from an adult with an advanced solid tumor such as melanoma, head and neck, liver or kidney cancer.

The chain employs TRBV30 and TRBJ2-1, with TRBD2 identical over 8 bases. Germline V lookup: CDR1 GTSNPN, CDR2 SVGIG (reference sequence). J gave up 8 bases and V 0 bases, and 3 bases lay outside the gene matches. The CDR3 covers 13 residues. The CDR3 here is CAWSVGLADEQFF. In nucleotides, the CDR3 is TGTGCCTGGAGTGTCGGACTAGCCGATGAGCAGTTCTTC.

This rearrangement joins TRBV9 to TRBJ2-5; 7 bases agree with TRBD2. V lost 4 bases to trimming and J lost 1 base; unmatched junction nucleotides: 13. Looked up from germline, CDR1 is SGDLS and CDR2 is YYNGEE. The CDR3 is 17 residues long. CDR3 loop: CASSRLGLAAIQETQYF. CDR3 nucleotide sequence: TGTGCCAGCAGCAGACTGGGGCTAGCGGCCATCCAAGAGACCCAGTACTTC.

The chain uses TRBV11-2 and TRBJ2-5, with 15 positions matching TRBD2. With V trimmed by 0 bases and J by 5 bases, 7 bases remained unmatched. The germline V gene has CDR1 SGHAT and CDR2 FQNNGV. CDR3 length: 18 amino acids. CDR3 DNA: TGTGCCAGCAGCTTAGATACGGGACTAGCGGGGGGAGGGGAGACCCAGTACTTC. Its translation: CASSLDTGLAGGGETQYF.

This chain uses TRBV6-5 with TRBJ2-7, with 7 bases lining up with TRBD1. The CDR3 runs to 15 residues. The V gene's germline CDR1 is MNHEY and CDR2 SVGAGI. V lost 5 bases, J lost 1 base, and 8 bases stayed unmatched. CDR3 sequence (DNA): TGTGCCAGCAGTCTTCTCCCACAGGGGTCCTACGAGCAGTACTTC. Protein: CASSLLPQGSYEQYF.

J is TRBJ1-2 and V is TRBV6-1; tentatively, D is TRBD1 (5 bases). Germline V gene lookup returns CDR1 MNHNS and CDR2 SASEGT. The V gene lost 2 bases and the J gene lost 5 bases, with 18 bases spanning the gap. The CDR3 runs 16 residues. CDR3 residues: CASSEINRAGSYGYTF. The CDR3 nucleotides read TGTGCCAGCAGTGAAATTAATAGGGCAGGGTCATATGGCTACACCTTC.

This rearrangement joins TRBV7-9 to TRBJ2-3; D possibly corresponds to TRBD2 (6 bases). Germline CDR1 reads SEHNR; CDR2 reads FQNEAQ (reference sequence). The CDR3 is made up of 15 amino acids. V was shortened by 5 bases and J by 1 base, with 13 bases between the two germline ends. The CDR3 sequence: CASSLRESGTDTQYF. CDR3 DNA sequence: TGTGCCAGCAGCCTACGGGAGAGCGGCACAGATACGCAGTATTTT.

This chain connects TRBV9 to TRBJ2-3; 10 bases are a match to TRBD1. From germline, CDR1 is SGDLS and CDR2 YYNGEE. Germline trimming cut 3 bases from V and 5 bases from J; bases unmatched to any gene: 9. This CDR3 has 16 residues. The CDR3 sequence: CASSAMTGGGIDTQYF. For the CDR3, the DNA is TGTGCCAGCAGCGCCATGACAGGGGGCGGGATAGATACGCAGTATTTT.

In DNA form, the CDR3 reads TGTGCCAGCAGCCTACCGGGACAGGGTTCAGATACGCAGTATTTT. This sequence encodes CASSLPGQGSDTQYF. The chain uses TRBV5-5 and TRBJ2-3, with 9 bases lining up with TRBD1. J gave up 4 bases and V 4 bases, and 7 bases lay outside the gene matches. The CDR3 sequence is 15 residues long. Germline CDR1 and CDR2: SGHKS and YYEKEE (reference sequence).

The chain combines TRBV5-1 with TRBJ2-2, with 8 positions matching TRBD2. J lost 2 bases, V lost 2 bases, and 5 bases had no gene match. Germline V gene sequence: CDR1 SGHRS, CDR2 YFSETQ. This CDR3 contains 16 residues. Here the CDR3 reads CASSFSGRRNTGELFF. The CDR3 coding sequence is TGCGCCAGCAGCTTCAGCGGGAGAAGAAACACCGGGGAGCTGTTTTTT. The full variable domain, in which reference TRBV5-1 and TRBJ2-2 provide the parts outside the CDR3, is KAGVTQTPRYLIKTRGQQVTLSCSPISGHRSVSWYQQTPGQGLQFLFEYFSETQRNKGNFPGRFSGRQFSNSRSEMNVSTLELGDSALYLCASSFSGRRNTGELFFGEGSRLTVL.